Each of the 26 T cell receptor beta chains below was sequenced from the same sample in a study of shared clonotypes between healthy human individuals. Generated by immunoSEQ multiplex PCR, the TCRdb table keeps only in-frame clones and is missing some. The sample comprises more than 550,000 clones, about nine tenths of which are singletons, and 34% rests with the top ten. The material sequenced was memory CD8+ T cells from PBMCs. Regarding subset: CD45RO+ cells pooled with CCR7-negative TemRA cells. The receptors stem from a man in his late teens or twenties in good health. Some clones in this sample may be carry-over from other donors' samples.

This clone was counted a single time. The chain carries TRBV4-2 and TRBJ1-4, with TRBD1 identical over 7 bases. V gave up 0 bases and J gave up 3 bases; unmatched junction bases: 1. Per germline, CDR1 LGHNA and CDR2 YNFKEQ. This CDR3 contains 15 residues. This CDR3 reads CASSQDTGANEKLFF. CDR3 sequence (DNA): TGTGCCAGCAGCCAAGATACAGGGGCTAATGAAAAACTGTTTTTT.

The chain joins TRBV18 to TRBJ2-5; tentatively, D is TRBD1 (6 bases). The CDR3 runs to 15 residues. The ends were cut back, 0 bases at V and 2 bases at J, with 10 bases in the middle. Germline-derived CDR1 and CDR2 are KGHSH and LQKENI. The CDR3 region is CASSPPDRIQETQYF. The CDR3 coding sequence is TGTGCCAGCTCACCACCAGACAGGATTCAAGAGACCCAGTACTTC.

To note about this clone: A read error is the likely source, as a far larger clone sits one nucleotide away. V is TRBV11-2 and J is TRBJ2-1, with a possible D match to TRBD2 (5 bases). The V gene's germline CDR1 is SGHAT and CDR2 FQNNGV. This CDR3 contains 12 residues. V lost 3 bases and J 5 bases, leaving 5 bases between the germline ends. This CDR3 reads CASSFGNNEQFF. As DNA, the CDR3 is TGTGCCAGCAGCTTCGGGAACAATGAGCAGTTCTTC.

The CDR3 bases are TGTGCCAGCAGCGCGCTGGGCAGGGGTTACGAGCAGTACTTC. The encoded protein is CASSALGRGYEQYF. V and J are TRBV28 and TRBJ2-7, with TRBD1 as a possible D gene (6 bases). Germline CDR1 and CDR2: MDHEN and SYDVKM. Trimming pared 6 bases from V and 4 bases from J, leaving 16 bases between. The CDR3 extends over 14 amino acids.

The rearrangement joins TRBV12-5 to TRBJ2-3; TRBD2 matches at 9 bases. Germline CDR1 reads LGHNT; CDR2 reads FRNRAP. The CDR3 totals 17 residues. V was clipped by 1 base and J by 2 bases; unmatched bases: 7. The CDR3 DNA sequence: TGTGCTAGTGGTTTGGAGTCGACTAGCGGCCCCACAGATACGCAGTATTTT. Amino acid sequence: CASGLESTSGPTDTQYF.

The CDR3 reads CASSLVAGDSNQPQHF. DNA for the CDR3: TGTGCCAGCAGTTTAGTGGCAGGGGATAGCAATCAGCCCCAGCATTTT. The V gene is TRBV28, the J gene TRBJ1-5; possibly TRBD1 for D (6 bases). V was trimmed by 2 bases and J by 0 bases, leaving 11 bases between them. This CDR3 contains 16 residues. Looked up from germline, CDR1 is MDHEN and CDR2 is SYDVKM.

This clone showed up just once. The chain combines TRBV6-6 with TRBJ1-2, with no clear D. Germline values: CDR1 MNHNY, CDR2 SVGAGI (reference sequence). This CDR3 region has 14 residues. The CDR3 loop is CVGKPGLGDYGYTF. As DNA, the CDR3 is TGTGTCGGAAAACCTGGCCTAGGCGACTATGGCTACACCTTC.

The chain is built from TRBV13 and TRBJ2-3; the match to TRBD2 covers 9 bases. The junction had 8 bases not matched to a gene; V was cut back by 6 bases and J by 1 base. Germline V gives CDR1 PRHDT, CDR2 FYEKMQ (reference sequence). The CDR3 extends over 16 amino acids. In DNA, the CDR3 is TGTGCCAGCAGACGTAGCGGGAGTCTCCGCACAGATACGCAGTATTTT. It specifies CASRRSGSLRTDTQYF.

The chain employs TRBV5-1 and TRBJ1-5; no clear D gene. Germline assignment: CDR1 SGHRS and CDR2 YFSETQ. V shed 5 bases and J shed 11 bases, with 23 bases lying between them. This CDR3 spans 15 amino acids. The CDR3 region is CASRKQKRASRAQHF. In DNA, the CDR3 is TGCGCCAGCAGAAAACAAAAACGCGCTTCTAGAGCCCAGCATTTT.

This clone was detected once. The rearrangement uses TRBV6-5 and TRBJ2-2; D gene unclear. Trimming took 5 bases from V and 1 from J, leaving 5 bases between them. The CDR3 has 13 amino acids. CDR1 and CDR2 (germline): MNHEY, SVGAGI. The CDR3: CASSPRNTGELFF. The CDR3 coding sequence is TGTGCCAGCAGTCCGAGGAACACCGGGGAGCTGTTTTTT.

This clone has a single count. This chain links TRBV7-3 with TRBJ2-1, with 7 bases aligning to TRBD1. The junction had 3 bases not matched to a gene; V was cut back by 4 bases and J by 0 bases. This CDR3 has 15 residues. From germline, CDR1 is SGHTA and CDR2 FQGTGA. CDR3 sequence: CASSWDSSSYNEQFF. CDR3 bases: TGTGCCAGCAGCTGGGACAGCAGCTCCTACAATGAGCAGTTCTTC.

This clone is a singleton in its sample. V and J are TRBV7-9 and TRBJ2-7; TRBD1 matches at 10 bases. The CDR3 runs to 14 residues. V lost 5 bases, J lost 2 bases, and 3 bases stayed unmatched. Germline values: CDR1 SEHNR, CDR2 FQNEAQ (reference sequence). This chain's CDR3 is CASSDRGRAYEQYF. CDR3 coding DNA: TGTGCCAGCAGCGACAGGGGGCGCGCCTACGAGCAGTACTTC.

The gene calls are TRBV19 and TRBJ1-5; TRBD1 might be the D (5 bases). The CDR3 length is 15 residues. CDR1 and CDR2 (germline): LNHDA, SQIVND (reference sequence). Trimming took 5 bases from V and 1 from J, leaving 12 bases between them. The CDR3 is CASSWAGGSNQPQHF. The CDR3 bases are TGTGCCAGTAGTTGGGCGGGGGGGAGCAATCAGCCCCAGCATTTT.

CDR3: CASSLSRGTGRWSEQYF. The CDR3 nucleotides are TGTGCCAGCAGTTTATCCCGTGGGACAGGGCGATGGTCCGAGCAGTACTTC. The chain couples TRBV28 to TRBJ2-7; 9 bases map to TRBD1. The length of the CDR3 is 17 residues. Germline V gives CDR1 MDHEN, CDR2 SYDVKM. V gave up 1 base and J gave up 6 bases; unmatched junction bases: 13.

The count of this clone is one. The rearrangement links TRBV28 to TRBJ1-2; possible D gene TRBD1, 5 bases. The CDR3 is 14 amino acids. V was trimmed by 6 bases and J by 2 bases, leaving 13 bases between them. Per the germline V gene, CDR1 is MDHEN and CDR2 is SYDVKM. CDR3 sequence: CASRTFAGNYGYTF. CDR3 in DNA: TGTGCCAGCAGAACCTTCGCAGGGAACTATGGCTACACCTTC.

This chain links TRBV29-1 with TRBJ2-1, with 8 bases lining up with TRBD1. Losses at the gene ends were 6 bases for V and 0 bases for J; bases not matched to a gene: 7. The CDR3 loop spans 15 amino acids. The V gene's germline CDR1 is SQVTM and CDR2 ANQGSEA. In nucleotides, the CDR3 is TGCAGCGTCGACAGGGGCTTCATCTCCTACAATGAGCAGTTCTTC. It yields the protein CSVDRGFISYNEQFF.

The chain employs TRBV4-3 and TRBJ2-2; D remains ambiguous. The CDR3 has 12 residues. The V gene's germline CDR1 is LGHNA and CDR2 YSLEER. Between the trimmed V and J ends, which lost 4 bases and 2 bases, there was a span of 2 bases. The CDR3 reads CASSLNTGELFF. DNA of the CDR3: TGCGCCAGCAGCCTAAACACCGGGGAGCTGTTTTTT.

The sample holds one count of this clone. The rearrangement links TRBV19 to TRBJ2-7; unclear D gene. Germline CDR1 is LNHDA and CDR2 is SQIVND (reference sequence). The CDR3 has 13 residues. Trimming removed 5 bases at V and 7 bases at J, with 15 bases between. The CDR3 sequence: CASSPSDPWEQYF. The CDR3 DNA reads as TGTGCCAGTAGTCCAAGTGATCCTTGGGAGCAGTACTTC.

The chain uses TRBV9 and TRBJ1-1, with 9 positions matching TRBD1. V was clipped by 3 bases and J by 7 bases; unmatched bases: 1. CDR1 is SGDLS, CDR2 YYNGEE, per germline. This CDR3 comprises 12 residues. CDR3 region: CASSGQGGEAFF. CDR3 bases: TGTGCCAGCAGCGGACAGGGGGGTGAAGCTTTCTTT. The full variable domain, completed using reference TRBV9 and TRBJ1-1, is DSGVTQTPKHLITATGQRVTLRCSPRSGDLSVYWYQQSLDQGLQFLIQYYNGEERAKGNILERFSAQQFPDLHSELNLSSLELGDSALYFCASSGQGGEAFFGQGTRLTVV.

Only one count was recorded for this clone. This chain links TRBV6-5 with TRBJ1-4; D is unresolved. The V and J ends lost 8 bases and 8 bases respectively, with 12 bases between them. Germline CDR1 reads MNHEY; CDR2 reads SVGAGI. The CDR3 is 12 residues long. CDR3 region: CASATVGEKLFF. CDR3 coding DNA: TGTGCCAGCGCCACAGTGGGGGAAAAACTGTTTTTT.

The V gene is TRBV11-1, the J gene TRBJ2-7; 9 bases line up with TRBD1. From germline, CDR1 is SGHAT and CDR2 FQDESV (reference sequence). CDR3 length: 16 residues. V was pared by 1 base and J by 3 bases, with 7 bases of the junction left unmatched. The CDR3 DNA reads as TGTGCCAGCAGCTTAGGTCGGGGGACAGGGAGCTACGAGCAGTACTTC. This codes for CASSLGRGTGSYEQYF.

V is TRBV9 and J is TRBJ2-7, with TRBD1 identical over 8 bases. This CDR3 spans 16 amino acids. Per the germline V gene, CDR1 is SGDLS and CDR2 is YYNGEE. Unmatched junction bases numbered 8, after V lost 3 bases and J lost 0 bases. The CDR3 coding sequence is TGTGCCAGCAGCGGCGGGACAGGCGCAAGCTCCTACGAGCAGTACTTC. As protein: CASSGGTGASSYEQYF.

This sequence joins TRBV29-1 and TRBJ2-5, with 7 bases that match TRBD1. With 7 bases clipped from V and 4 bases from J, the junction kept 12 bases outside the gene matches. The CDR3 is 14 amino acids. CDR1 is SQVTM, CDR2 ANQGSEA, per germline. CDR3 in amino acids: CSAVSPTGLETQYF. The CDR3 DNA sequence: TGCAGCGCTGTTTCCCCGACAGGGTTAGAGACCCAGTACTTC.

The chain combines TRBV28 with TRBJ1-1, with TRBD1 matching over 7 bases. Unmatched junction bases numbered 12, after V lost 5 bases and J lost 3 bases. Germline V CDR1 and CDR2: MDHEN, SYDVKM. This CDR3 region has 16 residues. CDR3 residues: CASSPNPPGQYTEAFF. CDR3 in DNA: TGTGCCAGCAGTCCAAATCCCCCGGGACAGTACACTGAAGCTTTCTTT.

The chain carries TRBV15 and TRBJ2-5; TRBD2 agrees at 7 bases. The junction had 12 bases not matched to a gene; V was cut back by 0 bases and J by 5 bases. CDR1 is LNHNV and CDR2 is YYDKDF in the germline V gene (reference sequence). The CDR3 totals 17 residues. The CDR3 loop is CATSRDPATSIRETQYF. CDR3 bases: TGTGCCACCAGCAGAGATCCAGCGACTAGCATACGGGAGACCCAGTACTTC.

V usage is TRBV11-2 and J usage is TRBJ1-1; the D is unclear. Germline V lookup: CDR1 SGHAT, CDR2 FQNNGV. Trimming removed 5 bases at V and 1 base at J, with 11 bases between. The CDR3 totals 14 residues. The CDR3 nucleotides are TGTGCCAGCAGCGCCCCGGGAAGGAACACTGAAGCTTTCTTT. Protein product: CASSAPGRNTEAFF.